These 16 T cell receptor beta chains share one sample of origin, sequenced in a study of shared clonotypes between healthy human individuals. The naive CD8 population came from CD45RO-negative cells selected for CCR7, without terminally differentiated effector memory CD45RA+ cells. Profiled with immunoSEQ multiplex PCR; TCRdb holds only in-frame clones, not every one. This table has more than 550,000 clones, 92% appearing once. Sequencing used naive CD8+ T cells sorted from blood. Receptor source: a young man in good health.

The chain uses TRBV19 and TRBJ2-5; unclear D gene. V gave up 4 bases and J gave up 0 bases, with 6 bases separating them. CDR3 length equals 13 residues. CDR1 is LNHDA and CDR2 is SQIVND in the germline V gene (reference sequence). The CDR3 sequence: CASSTRHQETQYF. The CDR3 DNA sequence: TGTGCCAGTAGTACGAGACACCAAGAGACCCAGTACTTC.

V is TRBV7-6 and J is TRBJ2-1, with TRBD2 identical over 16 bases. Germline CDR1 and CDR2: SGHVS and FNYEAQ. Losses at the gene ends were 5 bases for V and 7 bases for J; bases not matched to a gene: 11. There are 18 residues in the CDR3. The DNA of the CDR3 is TGTGCCAGCAGCACCGGCCCGGGACTAGCGGGAGGGGAAAATGAGCAGTTCTTC. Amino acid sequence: CASSTGPGLAGGENEQFF.

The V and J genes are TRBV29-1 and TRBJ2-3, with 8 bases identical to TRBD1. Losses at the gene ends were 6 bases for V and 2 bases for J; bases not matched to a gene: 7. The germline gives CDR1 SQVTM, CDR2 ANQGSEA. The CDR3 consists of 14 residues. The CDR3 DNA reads TGCAGCGTCGCCGGGACAGGATACACAGATACGCAGTATTTT. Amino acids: CSVAGTGYTDTQYF.

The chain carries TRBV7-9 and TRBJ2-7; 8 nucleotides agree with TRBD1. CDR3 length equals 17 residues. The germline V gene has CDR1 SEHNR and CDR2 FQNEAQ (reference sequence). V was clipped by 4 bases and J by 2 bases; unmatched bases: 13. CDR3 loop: CASSSRSDRVWTYEQYF. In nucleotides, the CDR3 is TGTGCCAGCAGCTCCCGCTCGGACAGGGTTTGGACCTACGAGCAGTACTTC.

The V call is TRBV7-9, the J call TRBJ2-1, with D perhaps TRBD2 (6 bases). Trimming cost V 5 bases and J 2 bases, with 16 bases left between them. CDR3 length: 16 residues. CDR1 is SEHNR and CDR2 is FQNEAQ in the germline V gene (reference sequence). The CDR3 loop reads CASSPTPSAAYNEQFF. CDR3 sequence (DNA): TGTGCCAGCAGCCCAACCCCTAGCGCCGCCTACAATGAGCAGTTCTTC.

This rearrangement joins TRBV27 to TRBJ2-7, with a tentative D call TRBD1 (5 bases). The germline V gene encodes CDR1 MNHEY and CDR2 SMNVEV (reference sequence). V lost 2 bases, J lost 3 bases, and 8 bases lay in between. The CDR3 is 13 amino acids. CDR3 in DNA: TGTGCCAGCAGTTTAGTAGGGGTCTACGAGCAGTACTTC. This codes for CASSLVGVYEQYF.

DNA for the CDR3: TGTGCCAGCAGGACTAGTCGAAACTACAATGAGCAGTTCTTC. It encodes CASRTSRNYNEQFF. This sequence joins TRBV28 and TRBJ2-1, with D tentatively TRBD2 (6 bases). In germline, CDR1 is MDHEN, CDR2 SYDVKM. The CDR3 spans 14 residues. Trimming left V 6 bases short and J 3 bases short, with 12 bases between.

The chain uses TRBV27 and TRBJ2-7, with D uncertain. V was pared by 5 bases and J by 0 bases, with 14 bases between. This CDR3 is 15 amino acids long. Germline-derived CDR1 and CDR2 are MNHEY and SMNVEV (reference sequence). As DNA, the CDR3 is TGTGCCAGCAGTCCAGCCCACTCCAACTCCTACGAGCAGTACTTC. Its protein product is CASSPAHSNSYEQYF.

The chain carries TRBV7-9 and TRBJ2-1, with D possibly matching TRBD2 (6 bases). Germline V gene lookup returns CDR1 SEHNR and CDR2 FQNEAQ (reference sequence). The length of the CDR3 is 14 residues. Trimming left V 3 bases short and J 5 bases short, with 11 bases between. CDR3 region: CASSFSGLDNEQFF. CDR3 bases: TGTGCCAGCAGCTTCAGCGGGCTTGACAATGAGCAGTTCTTC.

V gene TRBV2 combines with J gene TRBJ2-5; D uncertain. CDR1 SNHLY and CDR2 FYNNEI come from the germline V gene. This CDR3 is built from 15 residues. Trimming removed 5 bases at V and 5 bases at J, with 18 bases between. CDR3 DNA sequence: TGTGCCAGCAGTTCAGATACAGCCGGTGAGGAGACCCAGTACTTC. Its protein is CASSSDTAGEETQYF.

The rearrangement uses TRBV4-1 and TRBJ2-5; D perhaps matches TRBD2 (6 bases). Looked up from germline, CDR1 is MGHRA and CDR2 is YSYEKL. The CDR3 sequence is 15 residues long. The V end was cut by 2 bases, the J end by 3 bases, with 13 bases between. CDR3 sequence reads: CASSQTGTAEETQYF. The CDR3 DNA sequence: TGCGCCAGCAGCCAAACCGGGACTGCAGAAGAGACCCAGTACTTC.

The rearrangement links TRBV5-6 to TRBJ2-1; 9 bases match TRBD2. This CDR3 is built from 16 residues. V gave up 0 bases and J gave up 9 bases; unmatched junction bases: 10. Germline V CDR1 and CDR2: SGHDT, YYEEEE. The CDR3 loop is CASSLVGTSPGREQFF. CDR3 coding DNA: TGTGCCAGCAGCTTGGTTGGGACTAGCCCCGGTCGTGAGCAGTTCTTC.

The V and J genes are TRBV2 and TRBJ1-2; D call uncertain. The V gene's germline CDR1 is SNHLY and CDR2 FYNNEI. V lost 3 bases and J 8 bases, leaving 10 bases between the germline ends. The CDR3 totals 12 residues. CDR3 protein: CASSDGSEGYTF. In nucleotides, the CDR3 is TGTGCCAGCAGTGATGGGTCTGAGGGCTACACCTTC.

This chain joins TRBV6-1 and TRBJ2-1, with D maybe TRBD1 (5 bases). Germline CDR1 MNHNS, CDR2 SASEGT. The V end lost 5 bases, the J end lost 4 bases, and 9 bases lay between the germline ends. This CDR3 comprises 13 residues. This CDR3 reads CASSFRVYNEQFF. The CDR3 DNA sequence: TGTGCCAGCAGTTTCAGGGTTTACAATGAGCAGTTCTTC.

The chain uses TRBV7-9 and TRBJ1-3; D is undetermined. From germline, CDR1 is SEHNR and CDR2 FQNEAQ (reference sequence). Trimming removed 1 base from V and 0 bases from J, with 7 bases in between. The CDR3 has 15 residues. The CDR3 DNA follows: TGTGCCAGCAGCTTAGTTGAAGACTCTGGAAACACCATATATTTT. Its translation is CASSLVEDSGNTIYF.

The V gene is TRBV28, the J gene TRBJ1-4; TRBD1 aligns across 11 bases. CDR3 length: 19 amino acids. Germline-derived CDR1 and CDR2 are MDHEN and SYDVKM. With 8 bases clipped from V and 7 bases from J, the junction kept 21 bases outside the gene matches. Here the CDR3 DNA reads TGTGCCAGCGGAAAACGTCACGGGACAGGGGGTTCTCGTGGTGAAAAACTGTTTTTT. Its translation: CASGKRHGTGGSRGEKLFF.